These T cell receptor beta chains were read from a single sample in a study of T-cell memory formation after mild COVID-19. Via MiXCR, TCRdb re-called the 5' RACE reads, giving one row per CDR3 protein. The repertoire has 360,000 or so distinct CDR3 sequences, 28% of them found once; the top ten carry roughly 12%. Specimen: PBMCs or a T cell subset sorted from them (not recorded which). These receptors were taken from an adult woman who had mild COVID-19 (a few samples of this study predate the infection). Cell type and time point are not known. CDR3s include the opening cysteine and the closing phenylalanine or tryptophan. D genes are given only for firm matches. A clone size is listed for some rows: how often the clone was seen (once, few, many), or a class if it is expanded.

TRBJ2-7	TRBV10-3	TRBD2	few	TGTGCCACCCACGGGACTAGCGGGAGGGTACTACGGGAGCAGTACTTC	CATHGTSGRVLREQYF
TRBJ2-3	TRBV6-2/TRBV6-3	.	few	TGTGCCAGCAGTTACAGGGGGGACCGCACAGATACGCAGTATTTT	CASSYRGDRTDTQYF
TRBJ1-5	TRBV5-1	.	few	TGCGCCAGCAGCTTGAGGCCGGGAAATCAGCCCCAGCATTTT	CASSLRPGNQPQHF
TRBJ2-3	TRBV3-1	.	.	TGTGCCAGCAGCCGGGCCCCAGATACGCAGTATTTT	CASSRAPDTQYF
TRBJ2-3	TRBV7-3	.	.	TGTGCCAGCAGCTTAAAGGACGGACGGAGCACAGATACGCAGTATTTT	CASSLKDGRSTDTQYF
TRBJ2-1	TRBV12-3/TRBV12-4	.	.	TGTGCCAGCACCCCTTCGGAGGCAGTGGGTTCCTACAATGAGCAGTTCTTC	CASTPSEAVGSYNEQFF
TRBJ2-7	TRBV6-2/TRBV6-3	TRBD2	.	TGTGCCAGCAGTTACAGTACTAGCGGGGAGTACGAGCAGTACTTC	CASSYSTSGEYEQYF
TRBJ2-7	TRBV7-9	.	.	TGTGCCAGCAGCCCCAGCGCCAGCGTCGAGCAGTACTTC	CASSPSASVEQYF
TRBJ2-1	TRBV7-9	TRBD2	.	TGTGCCAGCAGCCCACTAGCGGGGGGGCCCAATGAGCAGTTCTTC	CASSPLAGGPNEQFF
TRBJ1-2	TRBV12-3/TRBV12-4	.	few	TGTGCCAGCAGGCCCGAGTCGGGAGCCTATGGCTACACCTTC	CASRPESGAYGYTF
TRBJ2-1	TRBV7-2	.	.	TGTGCCAGCAGCTTAGTGGCCCAGCGGGCTTACTACAATGAGCAGTTCTTC	CASSLVAQRAYYNEQFF
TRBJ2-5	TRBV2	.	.	TGTGCCAGCAGTGAATGGTTGAGACTAGAAGAGACCCAGTACTTC	CASSEWLRLEETQYF
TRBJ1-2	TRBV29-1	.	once	TGCAGCGTTTGGTCCTACGGCTACACCTTC	CSVWSYGYTF
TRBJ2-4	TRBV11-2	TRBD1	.	TGTGCCAGCAGCTCGGACAGGGCGATAGCCAAAAACATTCAGTACTTC	CASSSDRAIAKNIQYF